These 27 T cell receptor beta chains originate from one sample sequenced in a study of siplizumab effects on memory and regulatory T cells. Libraries were prepared by immunoSEQ multiplex PCR; TCRdb keeps only in-frame clonotypes and omits some of them. The sample yields some 100,000 clones, around 90% seen once. The sample consisted of non-Treg CD4+ T cells sorted from blood. The receptors shown here come from a human donor in good health.

This chain connects TRBV30 to TRBJ1-6, with D maybe TRBD1 (6 bases). There are 13 residues in the CDR3. V was pared by 3 bases and J by 10 bases, with 13 bases between. The germline CDR1 and CDR2 sequences are GTSNPN and SVGIG (reference sequence). The CDR3 nucleotides read TGTGCCTGGAGGGGTCAGGGGAACTCACCCCTCCACTTT. Encoded protein: CAWRGQGNSPLHF.

This chain uses TRBV30 with TRBJ1-5, with D unresolved. Germline V gives CDR1 GTSNPN, CDR2 SVGIG (reference sequence). Trimming cost V 0 bases and J 3 bases, with 6 bases left between them. This CDR3 is 13 amino acids long. The CDR3 DNA follows: TGTGCCTGGAGTGTATCGGTCAATCAGCCCCAGCATTTT. It specifies CAWSVSVNQPQHF.

The gene calls are TRBV5-4 and TRBJ2-7; 10 nucleotides align to TRBD2. Germline CDR1 and CDR2: SGHNT and YYREEE (reference sequence). The J segment lost 5 bases and the V segment lost 2 bases, leaving 10 bases of the junction unmatched. The CDR3 contains 16 residues. CDR3 nucleotides: TGTGCCAGCAGCTTCCGAGCGGGAGGGCCCGGGCACGAGCAGTACTTC. Amino acid sequence: CASSFRAGGPGHEQYF.

The chain links TRBV19 to TRBJ1-4; no clear D gene. This CDR3 has 12 amino acids. Trimming took 6 bases from V and 5 from J, leaving 7 bases between them. In germline, CDR1 is LNHDA, CDR2 SQIVND (reference sequence). This CDR3 is CASRPENEKLFF. CDR3 DNA: TGTGCCAGTAGGCCGGAAAATGAAAAACTGTTTTTT.

The chain couples TRBV5-1 to TRBJ2-1; D unclear. Deletions cut 0 bases from V and 0 bases from J, with 16 bases between. The CDR3 is 18 amino acids. Germline lookup yields CDR1 SGHRS and CDR2 YFSETQ. CDR3 sequence reads: CASSLEGTGPSSYNEQFF. The CDR3 nucleotides read TGCGCCAGCAGCTTGGAGGGTACCGGCCCGAGCTCCTACAATGAGCAGTTCTTC.

The chain carries TRBV28 and TRBJ2-7; TRBD2 aligns across 8 bases. J lost 6 bases, V lost 5 bases, and 15 bases had no gene match. The CDR3 sequence is 16 residues long. Looked up from germline, CDR1 is MDHEN and CDR2 is SYDVKM. Here the CDR3 reads CASSPRPGTRDLEQYF. In DNA, the CDR3 is TGTGCCAGCAGTCCCCGACCCGGGACTAGGGATCTCGAGCAGTACTTC.

This sequence joins TRBV5-1 and TRBJ2-5; TRBD2 is a possible D gene (7 bases). V was cut by 0 bases and J by 1 base, with 13 bases left in between. Germline-derived CDR1 and CDR2 are SGHRS and YFSETQ. The CDR3 consists of 16 residues. The CDR3 DNA reads as TGCGCCAGCAGCTTGGTGGGAGGGGGGTTCCAAGAGACCCAGTACTTC. This translates into CASSLVGGGFQETQYF.

This clone has more than one count but fewer than ten. The chain has TRBV11-1 and TRBJ1-1; D unclear. The CDR3 has 15 amino acids. Trimming stripped 4 bases from V and 2 bases from J, with 14 bases between. CDR1 and CDR2 (germline): SGHAT, FQDESV (reference sequence). The CDR3 coding sequence is TGTGCCAGCAGCTCAGGCCTTACACTAAACACTGAAGCTTTCTTT. Translating it yields CASSSGLTLNTEAFF.

V and J are TRBV6-5 and TRBJ1-6, with TRBD1 identical over 10 bases. The CDR3 is 15 residues long. The germline V gene encodes CDR1 MNHEY and CDR2 SVGAGI. Unmatched junction bases numbered 7, after V lost 7 bases and J lost 7 bases. The CDR3 loop reads CASNPTTGGNSPLHF. The CDR3 DNA sequence: TGTGCCAGCAACCCCACGACAGGGGGCAATTCACCCCTCCACTTT.

The chain has TRBV29-1 and TRBJ1-2, with D perhaps matching TRBD1 (5 bases). The V end lost 5 bases, the J end lost 8 bases, and 15 bases lay between the germline ends. CDR1 is SQVTM, CDR2 ANQGSEA, per germline. The CDR3 covers 12 residues. CDR3 region: CSVSLGTGGYTF. CDR3 DNA: TGCAGCGTTTCCCTGGGGACGGGGGGCTACACCTTC.

The sample holds a few counts of this clone. The J gene is TRBJ2-3, the V gene TRBV2; D is undetermined. Germline V gene sequence: CDR1 SNHLY, CDR2 FYNNEI. Trimming shortened V by 5 bases and J by 3 bases, and 12 bases separated the two germline ends. This CDR3 is 14 amino acids long. The CDR3 DNA reads TGTGCCAGCAGTCCCCAGTCATCGACAGATACGCAGTATTTT. Its translation is CASSPQSSTDTQYF.

CDR3 protein: CASRPGQGLTDTQYF. The CDR3 coding sequence is TGCGCCAGCAGGCCTGGACAGGGGCTAACAGATACGCAGTATTTT. The chain employs TRBV10-2 and TRBJ2-3; 9 bases agree with TRBD1. This CDR3 has 15 amino acids. Germline-derived CDR1 and CDR2 are WSHSY and SAAADI. Losses at the gene ends were 6 bases for V and 3 bases for J; bases not matched to a gene: 7.

This clone was recorded only once. The genes are TRBV4-2 and TRBJ1-1; D is unresolved. V lost 5 bases and J lost 3, with 10 bases in between. This CDR3 region has 13 residues. The V gene's germline CDR1 is LGHNA and CDR2 YNFKEQ. CDR3 nucleotides: TGTGCCAGCAGCTCCGACCGGGACACTGAAGCTTTCTTT. Encoded protein: CASSSDRDTEAFF.

V usage is TRBV6-5 and J usage is TRBJ2-2, with a weak D call TRBD2 (6 bases). Germline V gene sequence: CDR1 MNHEY, CDR2 SVGAGI. This CDR3 has 15 residues. V was trimmed by 2 bases and J by 0 bases, leaving 7 bases between them. The CDR3 region has the DNA TGTGCCAGCAGTTACGGACTAACGAACACCGGGGAGCTGTTTTTT. Protein sequence: CASSYGLTNTGELFF.

This sequence joins TRBV4-2 and TRBJ2-7; 7 positions agree with TRBD1. This CDR3 is 13 amino acids long. The V gene end was trimmed by 1 base and the J gene end by 3 bases; junction bases not matched to a gene: 0. Germline-derived CDR1 and CDR2 are LGHNA and YNFKEQ. The CDR3 protein is CASSQGDSYEQYF. The CDR3, as DNA: TGTGCCAGCAGCCAAGGGGACAGCTACGAGCAGTACTTC.

This clone appeared once. The gene calls are TRBV7-8 and TRBJ2-2, with a possible D match to TRBD1 (5 bases). CDR3 length: 15 amino acids. Germline CDR1 and CDR2: SGHVS and FQNEAQ. Deletions cut 4 bases from V and 2 bases from J, with 11 bases between. The CDR3 reads CASSSLGQNTGELFF. The CDR3 nucleotides read TGTGCCAGCAGCTCCCTAGGACAAAACACCGGGGAGCTGTTTTTT.

This chain connects TRBV7-2 to TRBJ2-1, with a tentative D call TRBD2 (5 bases). In germline, CDR1 is SGHTA, CDR2 FQGNSA. The CDR3 covers 15 residues. V gave up 3 bases and J gave up 3 bases, with 12 bases separating them. As DNA, the CDR3 is TGTGCCAGCAGCTTTTGGCGAGGGAACTACAATGAGCAGTTCTTC. Its protein product is CASSFWRGNYNEQFF.

The rearrangement uses TRBV5-1 and TRBJ2-3, with 8 nucleotides matching TRBD2. V dropped 3 bases and J dropped 0; count of bases not matched to a gene: 12. CDR3 size: 18 residues. Germline V lookup: CDR1 SGHRS, CDR2 YFSETQ. The CDR3 loop is CASSSFLVREASTDTQYF. CDR3 sequence (DNA): TGCGCCAGCAGCTCCTTCCTGGTGCGGGAGGCAAGCACAGATACGCAGTATTTT.

The V gene is TRBV7-3, the J gene TRBJ1-1, with 12 bases aligning to TRBD1. The CDR3 is 15 residues long. Germline CDR1 reads SGHTA; CDR2 reads FQGTGA. The trim removed 5 bases at V and 7 bases at J, leaving 8 bases unmatched. The CDR3, as DNA: TGTGCCAGCAGCCTAGGGACAGGGGGCGCGGGTGAAGCTTTCTTT. Encoded protein: CASSLGTGGAGEAFF. Full variable domain (rest looked up from reference TRBV7-3 and TRBJ1-1): GAGVSQTPSNKVTEKGKYVELRCDPISGHTALYWYRQSLGQGPEFLIYFQGTGAADDSGLPNDRFFAVRPEGSVSTLKIQRTERGDSAVYLCASSLGTGGAGEAFFGQGTRLTVV.

The gene calls are TRBV7-2 and TRBJ2-7; no firm D call. The germline gives CDR1 SGHTA, CDR2 FQGNSA. Trimming took 5 bases from V and 3 from J, leaving 11 bases between them. CDR3 size: 13 residues. The CDR3 bases are TGTGCCAGCAGCCCCCGGACGGACTACGAGCAGTACTTC. This encodes CASSPRTDYEQYF.

This chain joins TRBV5-1 and TRBJ2-7; D remains unclear. The CDR3 sequence is 14 residues long. Per the germline V gene, CDR1 is SGHRS and CDR2 is YFSETQ. V was cut by 5 bases and J by 3 bases, with 15 bases left in between. The CDR3 reads CASRAQESRYEQYF. DNA of the CDR3: TGCGCCAGCAGGGCCCAGGAGAGTCGCTACGAGCAGTACTTC.

The chain employs TRBV7-2 and TRBJ1-5, with a tentative D call TRBD1 (5 bases). The length of the CDR3 is 15 residues. The V and J ends lost 4 bases and 3 bases respectively, with 13 bases between them. The germline V gene encodes CDR1 SGHTA and CDR2 FQGNSA. The CDR3: CASSSVGGNNQPQHF. The CDR3 DNA reads as TGTGCCAGCAGCTCCGTGGGGGGTAACAATCAGCCCCAGCATTTT.

This sequence joins TRBV27 and TRBJ2-6; D possibly matches TRBD1 or TRBD2 (5 bases each). The V end lost 2 bases, the J end lost 2 bases, and 7 bases lay between the germline ends. This CDR3 has 15 residues. Germline CDR1 reads MNHEY; CDR2 reads SMNVEV (reference sequence). The DNA for the CDR3 is TGTGCCAGCAGTTTAGGGGGACCTGGGGCCAACGTCCTGACTTTC. Its translation is CASSLGGPGANVLTF.

This clone occurred once. The rearrangement joins TRBV18 to TRBJ1-1, with D tentatively TRBD1 (6 bases). The CDR3 runs to 15 residues. Between the trimmed V and J ends, which lost 3 bases and 1 base, there was a span of 12 bases. Germline CDR1 is KGHSH and CDR2 is LQKENI. The CDR3 here is CASSPGRGENTEAFF. The DNA for the CDR3 is TGTGCCAGCTCACCGGGCAGGGGCGAGAACACTGAAGCTTTCTTT.

The chain has TRBV5-4 and TRBJ2-3; 8 positions match TRBD2. V dropped 4 bases and J dropped 1; count of bases not matched to a gene: 11. Per germline, CDR1 SGHNT and CDR2 YYREEE (reference sequence). This CDR3 has 17 amino acids. CDR3 DNA sequence: TGTGCCAGCAGCCGTGGCCCAGCGGGAGCAGGCACAGATACGCAGTATTTT. Translation gives CASSRGPAGAGTDTQYF.

CDR3 protein: CASSPRARFSYEQYF. CDR3 sequence (DNA): TGTGCCAGCAGCCCGAGGGCGCGGTTCTCCTACGAGCAGTACTTC. The chain combines TRBV5-6 with TRBJ2-7; TRBD2 might be the D (5 bases). Germline CDR1 SGHDT, CDR2 YYEEEE. CDR3 size: 15 residues. Trimming pared 4 bases from V and 0 bases from J, leaving 14 bases between.

V and J are TRBV9 and TRBJ1-5; D unclear. The V and J ends lost 4 bases and 9 bases respectively, with 23 bases between them. Germline-derived CDR1 and CDR2 are SGDLS and YYNGEE. CDR3 length: 16 residues. The CDR3 protein is CASSPVADGALGPQHF. The CDR3 DNA sequence: TGTGCCAGCAGCCCCGTCGCGGACGGCGCGTTGGGGCCCCAGCATTTT.